These T cell receptor beta chains were read from a single sample in a study of beta chain features in type 1 diabetes. Generated by immunoSEQ multiplex PCR, the TCRdb table keeps only in-frame clones and is missing some. The sample contains more than 120,000 clones, 10% to 15% of which appear only once. The sample was central memory CD4+ T cells from blood. These receptors were collected from a man between 18 and 35 years old with type 1 diabetes. Each CDR3 is given with its conserved first and last residue. A D gene is named only where the DNA matches it firmly. The listing skips clone size in some rows; elsewhere it reads once, few, many or a size class.

size	D	V	J	CDR3	DNA
few	-	TRBV28	TRBJ1-1	CASSLQGSEAFF	TGTGCCAGCAGTTTACAGGGATCTGAAGCTTTCTTT
-	-	TRBV9	TRBJ1-6	CASSAPFGNSPLHF	TGTGCCAGCAGCGCCCCTTTCGGAAATTCACCCCTCCACTTT
-	-	TRBV28	TRBJ1-4	CAIPGPSGEKLFF	TGTGCCATCCCGGGACCCAGTGGTGAAAAACTGTTTTTT
-	TRBD2	TRBV5-6	TRBJ2-5	CASSWGLAGRQETQYF	TGTGCCAGCAGCTGGGGACTAGCGGGGCGACAAGAGACCCAGTACTTC
many	-	TRBV5-4	TRBJ2-5	CASSSPPGQQETQYF	TGTGCCAGCAGTTCCCCACCAGGGCAACAAGAGACCCAGTACTTC
few	-	TRBV5-1	TRBJ1-1	CASSLVGPSTEAFF	TGCGCCAGCAGCTTGGTGGGCCCGAGTACTGAAGCTTTCTTT
few	-	TRBV5-1	TRBJ2-7	CASSPGGAHEQYF	TGCGCCAGCAGCCCCGGAGGGGCCCACGAGCAGTACTTC
few	-	TRBV6-1	TRBJ1-1	CASSEAREAFF	TGTGCCAGCAGTGAGGCTAGGGAGGCTTTCTTT
-	-	TRBV30	TRBJ2-1	CARRQGENEQFF	TGTGCCCGCAGGCAGGGAGAGAATGAGCAGTTCTTC
few	-	TRBV5-6	TRBJ1-1	CASSVEGTEAFF	TGTGCCAGCAGCGTCGAGGGCACTGAAGCTTTCTTT
-	-	TRBV5-6	TRBJ2-1	CASSLPGEQFF	TGTGCCAGCAGCCTTCCTGGAGAGCAGTTCTTC
-	-	TRBV5-1	TRBJ1-1	CASSFGASSAFF	TGCGCCAGCAGCTTTGGGGCCAGTAGTGCTTTCTTT
few	-	TRBV13	TRBJ2-1	CASSLTSGDSYNEQFF	TGTGCCAGCAGCTTAACGTCGGGGGACTCCTACAATGAGCAGTTCTTC
few	-	TRBV6-6	TRBJ1-6	CASSPWGENSPLHF	TGTGCCAGCAGTCCCTGGGGGGAGAATTCACCCCTCCACTTT
-	-	TRBV18	TRBJ2-7	CASTQEYEQYF	TGTGCCAGCACCCAGGAGTACGAGCAGTACTTC
few	-	TRBV10-3	TRBJ2-2	CASSYSFLNTGELFF	TGTGCCAGCAGTTACTCGTTCTTGAACACCGGGGAGCTGTTTTTT
many	-	TRBV30	TRBJ2-6	CAWIRDAGANVLTF	TGTGCCTGGATCCGGGACGCTGGGGCCAACGTCCTGACTTTC
-	-	TRBV9	TRBJ1-1	CASSVNGLNPEAFF	TGTGCCAGCAGCGTCAATGGGCTGAACCCTGAAGCTTTCTTT
few	TRBD1	TRBV6-1	TRBJ1-1	CASSEDRGWPEAFF	TGTGCCAGCAGTGAAGACAGGGGATGGCCTGAAGCTTTCTTT
-	-	TRBV5-1	TRBJ1-1	CASSLDLRDNTEAFF	TGCGCCAGCAGCTTGGATCTACGGGATAACACTGAAGCTTTCTTT
-	TRBD2	TRBV5-1	TRBJ2-3	CASSLDRTSGGPKDTQYF	TGCGCCAGCAGCTTGGATAGAACTAGCGGGGGGCCGAAGGATACGCAGTATTTT
few	-	TRBV11-2	TRBJ2-2	CASRITGELFF	TGTGCCAGCAGGATCACCGGGGAGCTGTTTTTT
many	-	TRBV5-6	TRBJ2-5	CASSSAARETQYF	TGTGCCAGCAGCTCCGCGGCGCGGGAGACCCAGTACTTC
few	-	TRBV9	TRBJ1-1	CASSAGWGNTEAFF	TGTGCCAGCAGCGCAGGATGGGGGAACACTGAAGCTTTCTTT
-	TRBD1	TRBV9	TRBJ2-1	CASSVGGTGADNEQFF	TGTGCCAGCAGCGTAGGCGGGACAGGGGCGGACAATGAGCAGTTCTTC
few	-	TRBV11-1	TRBJ1-2	CASSRGDLQGTF	TGTGCCAGCAGCCGGGGTGATCTACAGGGCACCTTC
many	TRBD2	TRBV5-4	TRBJ2-1	CASSTSGGHSYNEQFF	TGTGCCAGCAGTACTAGCGGGGGGCACTCCTACAATGAGCAGTTCTTC
few	-	TRBV7-2	TRBJ1-1	CASSLAYTPSDTEAFF	TGTGCCAGCAGCTTAGCGTATACCCCGTCGGACACTGAAGCTTTCTTT
-	-	TRBV6-5	TRBJ2-5	CASSAPGGKETQYF	TGTGCCAGCAGTGCTCCGGGTGGAAAAGAGACCCAGTACTTC
-	-	TRBV7-8	TRBJ1-2	CASSEGGNYGYTF	TGTGCCAGCAGCGAAGGGGGTAATTATGGCTACACCTTC
-	TRBD1	TRBV25-1	TRBJ1-6	CASSDGTGGNSPLHF	TGTGCCAGCAGTGATGGGACAGGCGGTAATTCACCCCTCCACTTT
many	-	TRBV29-1	TRBJ2-5	CSVESGSETQYF	TGCAGCGTTGAATCGGGAAGTGAGACCCAGTACTTC
few	-	TRBV5-4	TRBJ1-2	CASSLAGISYGYTF	TGTGCCAGCAGCTTAGCAGGGATAAGCTATGGCTACACCTTC
few	-	TRBV20-1	TRBJ2-7	CSASLDFPQYF	TGCAGTGCTAGTCTTGACTTCCCCCAGTACTTC
-	-	TRBV7-8	TRBJ2-2	CASSPWRGRKAGELFF	TGTGCCAGCAGCCCCTGGAGGGGCCGGAAGGCCGGGGAGCTGTTTTTT
few	-	TRBV7-9	TRBJ1-6	CASSPMGGWALHF	TGTGCCAGCAGCCCGATGGGGGGATGGGCCCTCCACTTT
-	TRBD1	TRBV18	TRBJ1-6	CASSPNPGTAGSPLHF	TGTGCCAGCTCACCTAATCCCGGGACAGCCGGGTCACCCCTCCACTTT
-	TRBD1	TRBV28	TRBJ2-5	CASRLDRGRETQYF	TGTGCCAGCAGGTTAGACAGGGGGCGAGAGACCCAGTACTTC
-	TRBD1	TRBV29-1	TRBJ2-2	CSVLWDRNTGELFF	TGCAGCGTTTTATGGGACAGGAACACCGGGGAGCTGTTTTTT
-	-	TRBV4-2	TRBJ2-3	CASSQAFALSTDTQYF	TGTGCCAGCAGCCAAGCGTTCGCCCTTAGCACAGATACGCAGTATTTT
-	-	TRBV7-8	TRBJ1-4	CASSARRLTNEKLFF	TGTGCCAGCAGCGCTCGAAGGCTAACTAATGAAAAACTGTTTTTT
-	-	TRBV28	TRBJ2-5	CASSSPETQYF	TGTGCCAGCAGTTCCCCAGAGACCCAGTACTTC
few	-	TRBV5-1	TRBJ1-5	CASSKGDSGNQPQHF	TGCGCCAGCAGCAAAGGGGATTCGGGCAATCAGCCCCAGCATTTT
many	-	TRBV7-2	TRBJ1-5	CASSRGQLNQPQHF	TGTGCCAGCAGCCGGGGACAACTCAATCAGCCCCAGCATTTT
-	-	TRBV15	TRBJ2-3	CATSRDPRASETQYF	TGTGCCACCAGCAGAGATCCCCGGGCTAGCGAGACGCAGTATTTT
-	TRBD1	TRBV28	TRBJ2-7	CASRRTGTGYYEQYF	TGTGCCAGCAGGCGAACCGGGACAGGGTACTACGAGCAGTACTTC
-	TRBD1	TRBV29-1	TRBJ2-5	CSVLFRDRGETQYF	TGCAGCGTTCTATTTAGGGACAGGGGCGAGACCCAGTACTTC
-	TRBD1	TRBV7-2	TRBJ2-3	CASSFDRGQDTQYF	TGTGCCAGCAGCTTCGACAGGGGGCAAGATACGCAGTATTTT
-	TRBD2	TRBV5-1	TRBJ2-5	CASSSSGGAQETQYF	TGCGCCAGCAGTTCCAGCGGGGGAGCACAAGAGACCCAGTACTTC
-	-	TRBV6-5	TRBJ1-5	CASSSEFNSNQPQHF	TGTGCCAGCAGTTCAGAATTCAATAGCAATCAGCCCCAGCATTTT
-	-	TRBV10-3	TRBJ1-1	CAISRQNTEAFF	TGTGCCATCAGTCGACAGAACACTGAAGCTTTCTTT
-	TRBD1	TRBV11-2	TRBJ2-1	CASSPTGDTYNEQFF	TGTGCCAGCAGCCCGACAGGGGACACCTACAATGAGCAGTTCTTC
-	-	TRBV5-1	TRBJ2-7	CASSLSPGSEQYF	TGCGCCAGCAGCTTGAGTCCGGGGAGCGAGCAGTACTTC